This T cell receptor beta chain was found in a study of T-cell reconstitution after alpha-beta-depleted transplantation in children. This clonotype was observed a single time. Its antigen remains unidentified. Unique molecular identifiers were built into the TCRbeta library. TCRdb recomputed calls from the PCR reads with MiXCR, one row per CDR3 protein. The sample contains more than 200,000 distinct CDR3 sequences, roughly 23% of which appear only once. Study findings and constraints: Newly generated T cells supplied most T-cell counts and diversity one year post-transplant. Recipient T cells and thymic progenitors that survived gave rise to the high TCRbeta diversity observed at day 60 in some patients. At around two months after transplant, the alpha-beta T cells were reportedly derived from several hundred expanded clones that came from non-depleted graft cells.

CDR1 is LGHDT and CDR2 is YNNKEL in the germline V gene (reference sequence). The CDR3 totals 15 residues. Trimming stripped 1 base from V and 3 bases from J, with 13 bases between. This TCR was recovered from a girl aged 2-10 years with Fanconi anemia, due to receive a stem cell transplant. Material: PBMCs, obtained before TCRalphabeta/CD19-depleted stem cell transplant. The chain recombines TRBV3-1 with TRBJ2-7; perhaps TRBD2 as D (6 bases). In nucleotides, the CDR3 is TGTGCCAGCAGCCAAGTCCTAGCGCAAGACTACGAGCAGTACTTC. This codes for CASSQVLAQDYEQYF.